This T cell receptor (beta chain) was captured in a study of OX40 agonist ivuxolimab in advanced cancers. Method: immunoSEQ multiplex PCR; TCRdb's copy keeps in-frame clones and lacks some. Among tens of thousands of clones, 90% were seen once, and the ten largest hold nearly 7.5%. V shed 1 base and J shed 5 bases, with 3 bases lying between them. The CDR3 length is 12 residues. Germline V CDR1 and CDR2: SGHTA, FQGTGA. The TCR originated in an adult with an advanced solid tumor such as melanoma, head and neck, liver or kidney cancer. The V call is TRBV7-3, the J call TRBJ2-1; no reliable D call. The sequenced sample was CD4+ or CD8+ T cells sorted from blood, obtained in a trial of the OX40 agonist ivuxolimab. This CDR3 is CASSLINNEQFF. The CDR3 DNA is TGTGCCAGCAGCTTAATCAACAATGAGCAGTTCTTC.